The clone carrying this T cell receptor (beta chain) was seen once. The sample comes from a study of control samples from healthy donors and cancer patients. The CDR3 extends over 15 amino acids. Germline CDR1 reads MGHDK; CDR2 reads SYGVNS. Trimming cost V 1 base and J 5 bases; bases outside gene matches: 5. Sequencing used immunoSEQ multiplex PCR; TCRdb keeps in-frame clones, though not all of them. The table records 150,000 or so clones, about 94% of them present only once. The TCR comes from a man aged 35 to 55 in good health. Material for sequencing was blood. The chain couples TRBV25-1 to TRBJ1-1; 9 nucleotides agree with TRBD1. CDR3 coding DNA: TGTGCCAGCAGTGAATGGGGACAGGGAAAGACTGAAGCTTTCTTT. Its translation is CASSEWGQGKTEAFF.